Below are 12 T cell receptor beta chains sequenced from a single sample in a study of cytomegalovirus exposure and HLA in healthy donors. It was with 60 Vbeta and 13 Jbeta primers that the PCR ran. The assay was immunoSEQ multiplex PCR, and TCRdb's table has in-frame clones only and misses some. Among approximately 140,000 clones, 75% to 80% were seen once, and the ten largest hold 0.94%. What was sequenced was PBMCs. The receptors stem from a woman aged 60 to 75 in good health and CMV-seronegative.

Here the CDR3 DNA reads TGTGCCAGCAGTTTAAACCAGGGACTGTTTTTT. Its protein is CASSLNQGLFF. V gene TRBV28 combines with J gene TRBJ1-4; tentatively, D is TRBD1 (5 bases). V lost 2 bases, J lost 13 bases, and 8 bases lay in between. The CDR3 totals 11 residues. Germline V gene lookup returns CDR1 MDHEN and CDR2 SYDVKM.

The chain joins TRBV18 to TRBJ1-3; D unclear. The CDR3 contains 17 residues. Trimming left V 6 bases short and J 0 bases short, with 18 bases between. Germline V gene lookup returns CDR1 KGHSH and CDR2 LQKENI. The DNA of the CDR3 is TGTGCCAGCTCTCGAAACTTAATCCGCGACTCTGGAAACACCATATATTTT. This gives the protein CASSRNLIRDSGNTIYF.

CDR3 region: CATSRAPDSQETQYF. In DNA form, the CDR3 reads TGTGCCACCAGCAGAGCCCCGGACTCACAAGAGACCCAGTACTTC. This chain joins TRBV15 and TRBJ2-5, with D tentatively TRBD2 (5 bases). This CDR3 contains 15 residues. V shed 1 base and J shed 2 bases, with 11 bases lying between them. Germline values: CDR1 LNHNV, CDR2 YYDKDF (reference sequence).

This clone has just one count. The gene calls are TRBV9 and TRBJ1-2, with 8 bases aligning to TRBD1. CDR3 length equals 15 residues. CDR1 SGDLS and CDR2 YYNGEE come from the germline V gene. The V segment lost 4 bases and the J segment 2 bases; nucleotides outside the gene matches: 7. CDR3 DNA: TGTGCCAGCAGCTCGGACCGGACAGGGAACTATGGCTACACCTTC. Protein product: CASSSDRTGNYGYTF.

The V call is TRBV6-1, the J call TRBJ2-1; 10 positions match TRBD1. Germline V gene data show CDR1 as MNHNS and CDR2 as SASEGT. With V trimmed by 1 base and J by 12 bases, 15 bases remained unmatched. This CDR3 spans 17 amino acids. DNA of the CDR3: TGTGCCAGCAGTGAAGGGAGATGGGACAGGGGTCCGCCTGGGCAGTTCTTC. This sequence encodes CASSEGRWDRGPPGQFF.

This chain uses TRBV9 with TRBJ2-3; D unresolved. The germline gives CDR1 SGDLS, CDR2 YYNGEE. The CDR3 spans 14 residues. The V end was cut by 1 base, the J end by 7 bases, with 13 bases between. CDR3 bases: TGTGCCAGCAGCGTACGAGAATACCAAAATACGCAGTATTTT. Its translation: CASSVREYQNTQYF. Together with reference TRBV9 and TRBJ2-3, the CDR3 gives the full variable domain: DSGVTQTPKHLITATGQRVTLRCSPRSGDLSVYWYQQSLDQGLQFLIQYYNGEERAKGNILERFSAQQFPDLHSELNLSSLELGDSALYFCASSVREYQNTQYFGPGTRLTVL.

The V call is TRBV14, the J call TRBJ2-1; 7 bases are shared with TRBD1. The trim removed 10 bases at V and 3 bases at J, leaving 9 bases unmatched. The germline V gene encodes CDR1 SGHDN and CDR2 FVKESK. This CDR3 has 14 amino acids. The CDR3 is CATEETGIYNEQFF. The CDR3, as DNA: TGTGCCACCGAAGAGACAGGGATCTACAATGAGCAGTTCTTC.

The J gene is TRBJ2-1, the V gene TRBV6-4, with 7 bases that match TRBD2. From germline, CDR1 is MRHNA and CDR2 SNTAGT. This CDR3 has 13 residues. J was trimmed by 5 bases and V by 6 bases; bases with no gene match: 4. CDR3 residues: CASRAGLNNEQFF. The CDR3 DNA follows: TGTGCCAGCAGAGCGGGACTGAACAATGAGCAGTTCTTC.

CDR3 sequence reads: CASKNLSRGPQTQYF. CDR3 in DNA: TGTGCCAGCAAAAACCTTTCTCGGGGTCCGCAGACCCAGTACTTC. V is TRBV28 and J is TRBJ2-5; D is perhaps TRBD2 (5 bases). The CDR3 is 15 residues long. Between the trimmed V and J ends, which lost 7 bases and 6 bases, there was a span of 21 bases. CDR1 and CDR2 from the germline V gene are MDHEN and SYDVKM.

This clone was recorded a few times. The V and J genes are TRBV7-3 and TRBJ2-1; 7 nucleotides align to TRBD2. The CDR3 spans 16 residues. CDR1 and CDR2 from the germline V gene are SGHTA and FQGTGA. With V trimmed by 1 base and J by 6 bases, 9 bases remained unmatched. The CDR3 sequence is CASSLKPGTKSNEQFF. Here the CDR3 DNA reads TGTGCCAGCAGCTTAAAGCCCGGGACTAAAAGCAATGAGCAGTTCTTC.

The chain employs TRBV5-4 and TRBJ2-5, with 8 bases fitting TRBD2. Unmatched junction bases numbered 11, after V lost 3 bases and J lost 7 bases. The length of the CDR3 is 15 residues. Germline V CDR1 and CDR2: SGHNT, YYREEE (reference sequence). CDR3 nucleotide sequence: TGTGCCAGCAGCTCACTAGCGGATAGGGGCGGGACCCAGTACTTC. Its translation: CASSSLADRGGTQYF.

This clone was seen just once. J is TRBJ1-5 and V is TRBV19, with 10 bases identical to TRBD1. The germline V gene encodes CDR1 LNHDA and CDR2 SQIVND (reference sequence). The CDR3 has 15 residues. V was clipped by 6 bases and J by 1 base; unmatched bases: 3. The CDR3 spells CASSMDRGSNQPQHF. Written as DNA, the CDR3 is TGTGCCAGTAGCATGGACAGGGGGAGCAATCAGCCCCAGCATTTT.